This T cell receptor (beta chain) originates from a study of PD-1 blockade in classical Hodgkin lymphoma. Findings and limits, study-wide: Repertoire differences have undefined causes, possibly disease activity or prior therapy.

This CDR3 region has 17 residues. The ends were cut back, 8 bases at V and 0 bases at J, with 20 bases in the middle. The germline V gene encodes CDR1 MDHEN and CDR2 SYDVKM. Produced via immunoSEQ multiplex PCR; TCRdb's table is partial and in-frame only. The sample holds nearly 60,000 clones, approximately 90% seen once. Turning to this clone: The target antigen is unknown.

Exposure to brentuximab vedotin varied, and each patient had relapsed following autologous stem cell transplantation. Classifying best responses yielded complete response, partial response or progressive disease. The sequenced sample was peripheral blood mononuclear cells (PBMCs), obtained before the second cycle of nivolumab. The J gene is TRBJ2-4, the V gene TRBV28; D remains ambiguous. This clonotype was obtained from a human donor with classical Hodgkin lymphoma. The CDR3 nucleotides read TGTGCCAGCCGCGAGGCCGGCGGAGCTCTAGCCAAAAACATTCAGTACTTC. Translating gives CASREAGGALAKNIQYF.